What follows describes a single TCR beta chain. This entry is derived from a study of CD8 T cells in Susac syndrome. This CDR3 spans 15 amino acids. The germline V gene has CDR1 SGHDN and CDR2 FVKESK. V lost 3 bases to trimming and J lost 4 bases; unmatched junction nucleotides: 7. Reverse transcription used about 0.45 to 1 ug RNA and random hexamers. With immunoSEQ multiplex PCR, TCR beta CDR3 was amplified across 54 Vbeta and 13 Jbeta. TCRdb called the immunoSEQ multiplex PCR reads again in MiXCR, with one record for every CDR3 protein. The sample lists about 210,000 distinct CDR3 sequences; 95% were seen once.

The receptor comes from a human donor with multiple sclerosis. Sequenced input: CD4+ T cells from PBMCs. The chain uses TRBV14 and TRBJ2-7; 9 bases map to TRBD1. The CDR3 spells CASSHLGQGRYEQYF. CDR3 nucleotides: TGTGCCAGCAGCCATCTGGGACAGGGAAGGTACGAGCAGTACTTC.